This passage covers 12 T cell receptor beta chains from one sample sequenced in a study of cytomegalovirus exposure and HLA in healthy donors. Primers: 60 Vbeta forward and 13 Jbeta reverse. The data were produced by immunoSEQ multiplex PCR, yet TCRdb's version contains in-frame clones alone and is incomplete. The data contain a few hundred thousand clones, 77% of them singletons. Sample: PBMCs. The receptors were sampled from a woman aged 60-75 years in good health and CMV-seropositive.

The rearrangement joins TRBV6-5 to TRBJ2-6, with a possible D match to TRBD2 (5 bases). The CDR3 contains 15 residues. Germline CDR1 is MNHEY and CDR2 is SVGAGI. Deletions cut 2 bases from V and 4 bases from J, with 9 bases between. The CDR3 DNA reads TGTGCCAGCAGTTACAAAGGGAGAGGGGCCAACGTCCTGACTTTC. It codes for CASSYKGRGANVLTF.

The rearrangement uses TRBV9 and TRBJ2-6; D is uncertain. Trimming stripped 7 bases from V and 0 bases from J, with 8 bases between. The CDR3 runs to 14 residues. Germline loops: CDR1 SGDLS, CDR2 YYNGEE. The CDR3 bases are TGTGCCAGCGCCACTCGCTCTGGGGCCAACGTCCTGACTTTC. It codes for CASATRSGANVLTF.

This rearrangement joins TRBV6-1 to TRBJ2-4; maybe TRBD2 (5 bases). This CDR3 has 12 residues. Per germline, CDR1 MNHNS and CDR2 SASEGT. V dropped 10 bases and J dropped 11 bases, with 18 bases sitting between them. In DNA form, the CDR3 reads TGTGCCACCCTCGGACTGCTCTCGGTTCAGTACTTC. It encodes CATLGLLSVQYF.

The rearrangement uses TRBV6-5 and TRBJ1-2; a weak D match, TRBD1 (6 bases). V lost 6 bases, J lost 5 bases, and 16 bases lay in between. The CDR3 extends over 14 amino acids. Per the germline V gene, CDR1 is MNHEY and CDR2 is SVGAGI. CDR3 sequence: CASSPTGGGYGYTF. In DNA form, the CDR3 reads TGTGCCAGCAGCCCGACGGGGGGCGGATATGGCTACACCTTC.

The rearrangement joins TRBV10-1 to TRBJ1-2, with D unresolved. Trimming took 3 bases from V and 8 from J, leaving 25 bases between them. In germline, CDR1 is WNHNN, CDR2 SYGVQD (reference sequence). The CDR3 has 17 amino acids. Here the CDR3 reads CASSDLSKEGRRRGYTF. CDR3 nucleotide sequence: TGCGCCAGCAGTGATCTGTCAAAGGAGGGCCGCCGTCGAGGCTACACCTTC.

V gene TRBV7-3 combines with J gene TRBJ1-1; a weak D match, TRBD1 (5 bases). The CDR3 is 14 residues long. CDR1 is SGHTA and CDR2 is FQGTGA in the germline V gene. The V end lost 5 bases, the J end lost 1 base, and 11 bases lay between the germline ends. The CDR3 DNA is TGTGCCAGCAGCCCCTGGGGCGGGAACACTGAAGCTTTCTTT. Its translation: CASSPWGGNTEAFF. Full variable domain (missing parts from reference TRBV7-3 and TRBJ1-1): GAGVSQTPSNKVTEKGKYVELRCDPISGHTALYWYRQSLGQGPEFLIYFQGTGAADDSGLPNDRFFAVRPEGSVSTLKIQRTERGDSAVYLCASSPWGGNTEAFFGQGTRLTVV.

The CDR3 region is CASSLGSSVFNEKLFF. In DNA form, the CDR3 reads TGTGCCAGCAGCTTAGGGAGTTCGGTGTTTAATGAAAAACTGTTTTTT. The J gene is TRBJ1-4, the V gene TRBV11-2; D uncertain. Germline CDR1 SGHAT, CDR2 FQNNGV. Deletions cut 1 base from V and 4 bases from J, with 13 bases between. CDR3 length equals 16 residues.

This chain uses TRBV18 with TRBJ1-2; maybe TRBD1 (6 bases). The CDR3 length is 17 residues. Germline CDR1 is KGHSH and CDR2 is LQKENI. V lost 5 bases and J lost 6, with 25 bases in between. In nucleotides, the CDR3 is TGTGCCAGCTCATCTTCTTCGGGGGGCCCCCTCTCGAATGGCTACACCTTC. Amino acids: CASSSSSGGPLSNGYTF.

Of note for this clone: At one boundary the junction diverges from the germline segment, which might be a read error. This rearrangement joins TRBV2 to TRBJ1-1; possible D gene TRBD1, 5 bases. This CDR3 is built from 15 residues. Germline-derived CDR1 and CDR2 are SNHLY and FYNNEI. The CDR3 coding sequence is TGTGCCAGCATTGAAACGGGACTTCAGAACACTGAAGCTTTCTTT. Protein: CASIETGLQNTEAFF.

This clone was counted a few times. This chain joins TRBV10-3 and TRBJ2-1; 8 bases map to TRBD2. The CDR3 spans 15 residues. CDR1 and CDR2 (germline): ENHRY, SYGVKD. Trimming at V came to 0 bases and at J to 6 bases, leaving 4 bases not matched to a gene. Here the CDR3 reads CAISESAGVPNEQFF. The CDR3 region has the DNA TGTGCCATCAGTGAGTCAGCGGGAGTCCCCAATGAGCAGTTCTTC.

V usage is TRBV18 and J usage is TRBJ2-1; D not resolved. V lost 2 bases and J 3 bases, leaving 8 bases between the germline ends. The germline V gene encodes CDR1 KGHSH and CDR2 LQKENI. CDR3 length: 14 residues. CDR3 in amino acids: CASSPMTDYNEQFF. The CDR3 coding sequence is TGTGCCAGCTCACCAATGACTGACTACAATGAGCAGTTCTTC.

There are a few counts of this clone. The chain links TRBV5-4 to TRBJ2-3; 8 bases match TRBD2. The length of the CDR3 is 15 residues. Germline loops: CDR1 SGHNT, CDR2 YYREEE (reference sequence). V gave up 0 bases and J gave up 3 bases; unmatched junction bases: 3. The CDR3 spells CASSLAVAGTDTQYF. Here the CDR3 DNA reads TGTGCCAGCAGCTTGGCGGTAGCGGGGACAGATACGCAGTATTTT. The whole variable domain, remainder taken from reference TRBV5-4 and TRBJ2-3, is ETGVTQSPTHLIKTRGQQVTLRCSSQSGHNTVSWYQQALGQGPQFIFQYYREEENGRGNFPPRFSGLQFPNYSSELNVNALELDDSALYLCASSLAVAGTDTQYFGPGTRLTVL.